Presented here are 15 T cell receptor beta chains from one specimen sequenced in a study of Ad26.COV2.S vaccination and SARS-CoV-2 variants. Specified treatment: roughly 19 received Ad26.COV2.S at low or high dose, single or two shots; about five received placebo; per-sample allocation not given. Material that was analyzed had been drawn on day 63 after the first vaccine or placebo injection. Sequenced by immunoSEQ multiplex PCR; TCRdb stores in-frame clones only, minus some. The sample holds 360,000 or so clones; around 86% are singletons and the top ten take more than 3%. The starting material was peripheral blood, obtained in a trial of Ad26.COV2.S vaccine versus placebo. The receptors shown here come from a person aged 18 to 65 who received the Ad26.COV2.S COVID-19 vaccine or a placebo.

V and J are TRBV30 and TRBJ1-5; weak D call: TRBD1 (5 bases). CDR1 and CDR2 (germline): GTSNPN, SVGIG (reference sequence). This CDR3 is 15 amino acids long. The ends were cut back, 1 base at V and 0 bases at J, with 10 bases in the middle. CDR3 sequence (DNA): TGTGCCTGGAGTGCCCGGACATCTAGCAATCAGCCCCAGCATTTT. Its protein product is CAWSARTSSNQPQHF.

The chain joins TRBV5-1 to TRBJ1-2; 7 bases line up with TRBD1. This CDR3 is 14 amino acids long. Germline V gene lookup returns CDR1 SGHRS and CDR2 YFSETQ. Trimming at V came to 4 bases and at J to 8 bases, leaving 11 bases not matched to a gene. The CDR3 region has the DNA TGCGCCAGCAGCCCCAGACAGGGCCTGGGCGGCTACACCTTC. Its protein is CASSPRQGLGGYTF.

Details on this clone: At one end, the junction sequence differs from germline, possibly due to a read error. The chain has TRBV2 and TRBJ1-2, with D perhaps TRBD1 (6 bases). The CDR3 spans 11 residues. Germline values: CDR1 SNHLY, CDR2 FYNNEI. The CDR3 region has the DNA TGTGCCAGCAAGGAGGGTGGGGGCTCCGTCTTC. Translating it yields CASKEGGGSVF.

This sequence joins TRBV5-5 and TRBJ2-2; D perhaps matches TRBD1 (5 bases). V was pared by 4 bases and J by 1 base, with 11 bases between. The CDR3 extends over 15 amino acids. In germline, CDR1 is SGHKS, CDR2 YYEKEE (reference sequence). CDR3 loop: CASSGRTGNTGELFF. For the CDR3, the DNA is TGTGCCAGCAGCGGAAGAACAGGGAACACCGGGGAGCTGTTTTTT.

The chain combines TRBV7-9 with TRBJ1-2; D remains unclear. From germline, CDR1 is SEHNR and CDR2 FQNEAQ (reference sequence). Trimming pared 5 bases from V and 7 bases from J, leaving 11 bases between. The CDR3 is 12 residues long. The CDR3 region is CASSPGSGGYTF. CDR3 in DNA: TGTGCCAGCAGCCCAGGCAGTGGTGGCTACACCTTC.

This clone has more than one count but fewer than ten. The V call is TRBV12-3 or TRBV12-4, the J call TRBJ2-7; D is ambiguous. CDR3 length equals 13 residues. V lost 4 bases to trimming and J lost 2 bases, with 9 bases between them. The CDR3 is CASSWKITYEQYF. The DNA of the CDR3 is TGTGCCAGCAGTTGGAAGATCACCTACGAGCAGTACTTC.

The rearrangement links TRBV12-3 or TRBV12-4 to TRBJ2-1; the D is unclear. The CDR3 has 12 residues. The V gene lost 6 bases and the J gene lost 4 bases, with 7 bases spanning the gap. This chain's CDR3 is CASSRRYNEQFF. DNA for the CDR3: TGTGCCAGCAGCAGGCGGTACAATGAGCAGTTCTTC.

The chain has TRBV27 and TRBJ1-6, with 7 bases that match TRBD1. The CDR3 extends over 16 amino acids. V lost 2 bases and J lost 9; bases outside the gene matches: 10. Germline V lookup: CDR1 MNHEY, CDR2 SMNVEV (reference sequence). In DNA, the CDR3 is TGTGCCAGCAGTTTAGGACACAGGGGCGCGAGTTCACCCCTCCACTTT. Its protein product is CASSLGHRGASSPLHF.

The chain uses TRBV4-3 and TRBJ1-2, with no clear D. The V gene's germline CDR1 is LGHNA and CDR2 YSLEER. The CDR3 consists of 12 residues. The V end lost 0 bases, the J end lost 8 bases, and 7 bases lay between the germline ends. CDR3 DNA: TGCGCCAGCAGCCAAGACGCCCGGGGCTACACCTTC. Translated, it gives CASSQDARGYTF.

The rearrangement uses TRBV7-9 and TRBJ1-1, with 7 bases aligning to TRBD1. V gave up 5 bases and J gave up 4 bases; unmatched junction bases: 10. Per the germline V gene, CDR1 is SEHNR and CDR2 is FQNEAQ (reference sequence). The CDR3 runs to 15 residues. CDR3 in amino acids: CASSLSTGAVTEAFF. The CDR3 DNA sequence: TGTGCCAGCAGCCTAAGTACAGGGGCCGTCACTGAAGCTTTCTTT. The whole variable domain, filled in from reference TRBV7-9 and TRBJ1-1, reads DTGVSQNPRHKITKRGQNVTFRCDPISEHNRLYWYRQTLGQGPEFLTYFQNEAQLEKSRLLSDRFSAERPKGSFSTLEIQRTEQGDSAMYLCASSLSTGAVTEAFFGQGTRLTVV.

The chain links TRBV6-5 to TRBJ2-7; D gene ambiguous. The germline V gene has CDR1 MNHEY and CDR2 SVGAGI. The CDR3 covers 15 residues. V was shortened by 4 bases and J by 0 bases, with 13 bases between the two germline ends. The CDR3 spells CASSLAVQSSYEQYF. CDR3 sequence (DNA): TGTGCCAGCAGTTTGGCCGTACAGAGCTCCTACGAGCAGTACTTC.

The CDR3 spells CASSQGPGGDYNEQFF. The CDR3 nucleotides are TGCGCCAGCAGCCAAGGGCCCGGGGGGGATTACAATGAGCAGTTCTTC. V gene TRBV4-1 combines with J gene TRBJ2-1; 8 positions match TRBD2. Germline V CDR1 and CDR2: MGHRA, YSYEKL. This CDR3 has 16 residues. J lost 4 bases, V lost 1 base, and 6 bases had no gene match.

J is TRBJ2-2 and V is TRBV19, with 9 bases fitting TRBD2. Germline loops: CDR1 LNHDA, CDR2 SQIVND (reference sequence). The CDR3 loop spans 17 amino acids. V was clipped by 3 bases and J by 0 bases; unmatched bases: 5. CDR3 nucleotides: TGTGCCAGTAGTATTTTTAGCGGGGGCGCGAACACCGGGGAGCTGTTTTTT. This encodes CASSIFSGGANTGELFF. The full variable domain, rest sourced from reference TRBV19 and TRBJ2-2, is DGGITQSPKYLFRKEGQNVTLSCEQNLNHDAMYWYRQDPGQGLRLIYYSQIVNDFQKGDIAEGYSVSREKKESFPLTVTSAQKNPTAFYLCASSIFSGGANTGELFFGEGSRLTVL.

This clone was seen just once. In nucleotides, the CDR3 is TGTGCCAGTAGTATAGTAGGACAGGGCACGTACGAGCAGTACTTC. Translation: CASSIVGQGTYEQYF. J is TRBJ2-7 and V is TRBV19; 8 bases are shared with TRBD1. Germline V gives CDR1 LNHDA, CDR2 SQIVND (reference sequence). The CDR3 has 15 amino acids. With 1 base clipped from V and 4 bases from J, the junction kept 6 bases outside the gene matches.

V usage is TRBV7-6 and J usage is TRBJ1-5; maybe TRBD1 (6 bases). This CDR3 has 15 amino acids. V lost 5 bases to trimming and J lost 2 bases, with 13 bases between them. From germline, CDR1 is SGHVS and CDR2 FNYEAQ. In DNA form, the CDR3 reads TGTGCCAGCAGCCCACAGGGAGTCGGCAATCAGCCCCAGCATTTT. This translates into CASSPQGVGNQPQHF.